Only a few counts were recorded for the clone carrying this TCR beta chain. This sample was included in a study of patients and donors after allogeneic stem cell transplantation. TCRdb processed the RT-PCR reads anew with MiXCR; each CDR3 protein has one entry. Of about a million distinct CDR3 sequences listed, roughly 18% are singletons. CDR1 and CDR2 from the germline V gene are SGHKS and YYEKEE (reference sequence). This CDR3 has 17 residues. Trimming removed 0 bases from V and 7 bases from J, with 17 bases in between. This clonotype was obtained from a human donor who was either an allogeneic HSCT recipient or a stem cell or donor lymphocyte infusion donor (not recorded which). It is not recorded whose cells these are; they may come from a transplant donor. The chain couples TRBV5-5 to TRBJ1-6; D possibly corresponds to TRBD1 (6 bases). Material: blood, either unsorted or a sorted T cell fraction (not recorded which). The CDR3 coding sequence is TGTGCCAGCAGCTTGGCTGGGGGGGCTATTTGGAATTCACCCCTCCACTTT. It yields the protein CASSLAGGAIWNSPLHF.